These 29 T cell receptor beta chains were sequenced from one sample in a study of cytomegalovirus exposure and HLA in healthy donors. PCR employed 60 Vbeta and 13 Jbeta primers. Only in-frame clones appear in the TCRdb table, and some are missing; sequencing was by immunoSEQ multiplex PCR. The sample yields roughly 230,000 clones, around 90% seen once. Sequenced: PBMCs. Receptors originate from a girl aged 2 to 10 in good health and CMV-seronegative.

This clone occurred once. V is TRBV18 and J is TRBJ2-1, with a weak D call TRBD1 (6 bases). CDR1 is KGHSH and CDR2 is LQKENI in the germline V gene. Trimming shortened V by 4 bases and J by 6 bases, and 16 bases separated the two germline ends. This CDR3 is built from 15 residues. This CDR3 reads CASSLGTLGVNEQFF. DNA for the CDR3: TGTGCCAGCTCACTCGGGACACTTGGAGTCAATGAGCAGTTCTTC.

The CDR3 is CASSWGQGGTEAFF. The CDR3 DNA reads TGTGCCAGCAGTTGGGGACAGGGGGGGACTGAAGCTTTCTTT. The chain couples TRBV6-6 to TRBJ1-1; TRBD1 agrees at 11 bases. CDR1 and CDR2 from the germline V gene are MNHNY and SVGAGI (reference sequence). The CDR3 is 14 amino acids. Unmatched junction bases numbered 3, after V lost 4 bases and J lost 5 bases.

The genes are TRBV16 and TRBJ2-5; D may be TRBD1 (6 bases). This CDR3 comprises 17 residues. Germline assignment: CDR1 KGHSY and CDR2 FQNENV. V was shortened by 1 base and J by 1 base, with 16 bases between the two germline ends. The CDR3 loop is CASSQFGEQGPQETQYF. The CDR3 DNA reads TGTGCCAGCAGCCAATTCGGGGAACAGGGCCCCCAAGAGACCCAGTACTTC.

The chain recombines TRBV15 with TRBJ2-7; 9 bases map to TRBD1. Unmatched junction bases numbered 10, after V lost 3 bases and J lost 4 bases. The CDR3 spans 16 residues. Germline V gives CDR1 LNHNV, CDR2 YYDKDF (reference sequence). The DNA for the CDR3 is TGTGCCACCAGCAGCCCGCAAGGACAGGGGAGGTACGAGCAGTACTTC. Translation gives CATSSPQGQGRYEQYF.

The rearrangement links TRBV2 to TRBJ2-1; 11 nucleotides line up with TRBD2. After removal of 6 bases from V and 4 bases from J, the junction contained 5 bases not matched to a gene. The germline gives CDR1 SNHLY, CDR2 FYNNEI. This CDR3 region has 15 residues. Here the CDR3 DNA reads TGTGCCAGCAGGCTAGGGACTAGCGGTTACAATGAGCAGTTCTTC. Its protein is CASRLGTSGYNEQFF.

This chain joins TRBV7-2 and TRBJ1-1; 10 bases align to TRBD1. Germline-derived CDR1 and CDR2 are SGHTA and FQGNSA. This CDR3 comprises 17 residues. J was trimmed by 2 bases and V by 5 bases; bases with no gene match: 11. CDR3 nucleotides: TGTGCCAGCAGCCAAAGAGGACAGGGGGTAGGAAACACTGAAGCTTTCTTT. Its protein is CASSQRGQGVGNTEAFF.

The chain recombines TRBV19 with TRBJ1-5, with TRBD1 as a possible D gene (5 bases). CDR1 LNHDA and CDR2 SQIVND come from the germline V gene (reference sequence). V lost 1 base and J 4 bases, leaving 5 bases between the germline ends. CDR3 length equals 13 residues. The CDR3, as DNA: TGTGCCAGTAGTATAGGGACAAATCAGCCCCAGCATTTT. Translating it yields CASSIGTNQPQHF.

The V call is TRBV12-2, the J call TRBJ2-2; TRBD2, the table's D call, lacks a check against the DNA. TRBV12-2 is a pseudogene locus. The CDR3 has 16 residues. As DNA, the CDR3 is TGTGCAAGTCGCTCAATAGCGGGGGGCCGCACCGGGGAGCTGTTTTTT. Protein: CASRSIAGGRTGELFF.

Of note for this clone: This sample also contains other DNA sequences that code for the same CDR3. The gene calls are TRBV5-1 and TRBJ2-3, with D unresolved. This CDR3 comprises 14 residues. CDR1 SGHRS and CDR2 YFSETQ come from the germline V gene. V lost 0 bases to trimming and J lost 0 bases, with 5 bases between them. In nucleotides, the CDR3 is TGCGCCAGCAGCTTGGACGGGAGCACAGATACGCAGTATTTT. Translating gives CASSLDGSTDTQYF.

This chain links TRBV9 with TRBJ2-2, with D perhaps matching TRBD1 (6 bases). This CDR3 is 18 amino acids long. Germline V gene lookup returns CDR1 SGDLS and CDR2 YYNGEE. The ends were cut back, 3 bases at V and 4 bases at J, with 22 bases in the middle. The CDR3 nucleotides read TGTGCCAGCAGCGAGCCTCCGTGGGCAGGGGTGTTCACCGGGGAGCTGTTTTTT. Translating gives CASSEPPWAGVFTGELFF.

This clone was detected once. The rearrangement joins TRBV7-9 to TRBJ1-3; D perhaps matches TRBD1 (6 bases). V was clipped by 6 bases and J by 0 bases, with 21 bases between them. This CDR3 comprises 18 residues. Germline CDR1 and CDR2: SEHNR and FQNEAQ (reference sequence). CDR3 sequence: CASRPRGTDSLSGNTIYF. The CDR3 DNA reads TGTGCCAGCAGACCTAGGGGAACGGACAGCCTCTCTGGAAACACCATATATTTT.

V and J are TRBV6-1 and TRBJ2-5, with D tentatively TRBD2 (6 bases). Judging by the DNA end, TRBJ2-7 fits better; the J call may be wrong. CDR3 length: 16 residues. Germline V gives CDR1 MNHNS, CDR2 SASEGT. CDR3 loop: CASSEDGSRRGDEQYF. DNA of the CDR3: TGTGCCAGCAGTGAAGACGGGAGCCGCCGTGGCGACGAGCAGTACTTC.

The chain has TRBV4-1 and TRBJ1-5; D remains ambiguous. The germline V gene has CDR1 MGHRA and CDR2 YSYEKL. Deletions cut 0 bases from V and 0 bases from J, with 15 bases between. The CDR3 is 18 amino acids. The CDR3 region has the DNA TGCGCCAGCAGCCAAGATGGTATGGCCATTTATAGCAATCAGCCCCAGCATTTT. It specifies CASSQDGMAIYSNQPQHF.

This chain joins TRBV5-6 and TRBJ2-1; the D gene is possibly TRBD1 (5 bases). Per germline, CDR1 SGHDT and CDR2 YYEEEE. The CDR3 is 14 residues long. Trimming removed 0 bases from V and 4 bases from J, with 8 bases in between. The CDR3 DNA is TGTGCCAGCAGCTTGGGTCGACAGTACAATGAGCAGTTCTTC. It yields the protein CASSLGRQYNEQFF.

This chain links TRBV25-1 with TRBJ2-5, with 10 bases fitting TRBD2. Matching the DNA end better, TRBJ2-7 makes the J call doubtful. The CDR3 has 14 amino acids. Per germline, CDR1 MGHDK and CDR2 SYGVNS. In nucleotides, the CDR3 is TGTGCCAGCACCGGGACTAGCGACGCCTACGAGCAGTACTTC. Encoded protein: CASTGTSDAYEQYF.

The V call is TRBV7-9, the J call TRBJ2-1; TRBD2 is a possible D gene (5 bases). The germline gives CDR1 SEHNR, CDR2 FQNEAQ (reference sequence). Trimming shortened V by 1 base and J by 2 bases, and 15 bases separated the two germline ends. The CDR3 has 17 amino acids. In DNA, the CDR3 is TGTGCCAGCAGCTTAGTGGTCCGGGAATCACCCTACAATGAGCAGTTCTTC. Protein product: CASSLVVRESPYNEQFF.

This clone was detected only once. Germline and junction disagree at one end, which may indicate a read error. As DNA, the CDR3 is TGTGTCAGCTCACCAAGACAGAACATATCACCCCTCCACTTT. Translating it yields CVSSPRQNISPLHF. The genes are TRBV18 and TRBJ1-6; TRBD1 might be the D (5 bases). CDR3 size: 14 residues. Looked up from germline, CDR1 is KGHSH and CDR2 is LQKENI. Full variable domain (outside the CDR3, taken from reference TRBV18 and TRBJ1-6): NAGVMQNPRHLVRRRGQEARLRCSPMKGHSHVYWYRQLPEEGLKFMVYLQKENIIDESGMPKERFSAEFPKEGPSILRIQQVVRGDSAAYFCVSSPRQNISPLHFGNGTRLTVT.

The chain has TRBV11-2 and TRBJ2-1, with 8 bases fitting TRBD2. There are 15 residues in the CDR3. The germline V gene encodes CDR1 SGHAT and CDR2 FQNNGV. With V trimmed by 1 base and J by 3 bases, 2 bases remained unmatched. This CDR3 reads CASSLVSGNYNEQFF. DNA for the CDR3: TGTGCCAGCAGCTTAGTTAGCGGGAACTACAATGAGCAGTTCTTC.

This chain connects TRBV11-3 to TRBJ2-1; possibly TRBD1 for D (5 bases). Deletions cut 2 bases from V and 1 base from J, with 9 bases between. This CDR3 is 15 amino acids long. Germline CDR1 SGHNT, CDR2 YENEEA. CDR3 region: CASSLTQGSYNEQFF. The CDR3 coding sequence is TGTGCCAGCAGCTTAACGCAGGGTTCCTACAATGAGCAGTTCTTC.

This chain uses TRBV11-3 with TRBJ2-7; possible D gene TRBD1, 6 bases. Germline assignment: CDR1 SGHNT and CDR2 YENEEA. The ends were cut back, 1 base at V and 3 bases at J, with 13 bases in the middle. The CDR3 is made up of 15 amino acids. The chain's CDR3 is CASSLGQGPNYEQYF. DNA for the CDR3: TGTGCCAGCAGCTTAGGGCAGGGGCCGAACTACGAGCAGTACTTC. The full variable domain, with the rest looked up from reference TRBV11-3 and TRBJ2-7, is EAGVVQSPRYKIIEKKQPVAFWCNPISGHNTLYWYLQNLGQGPELLIRYENEEAVDDSQLPKDRFSAERLKGVDSTLKIQPAELGDSAVYLCASSLGQGPNYEQYFGPGTRLTVT.

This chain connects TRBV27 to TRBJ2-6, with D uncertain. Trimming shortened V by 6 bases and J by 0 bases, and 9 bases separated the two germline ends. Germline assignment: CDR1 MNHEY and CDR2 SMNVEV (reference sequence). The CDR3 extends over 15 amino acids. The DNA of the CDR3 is TGTGCCAGCAGAAGACTTCCCTCTGGGGCCAACGTCCTGACTTTC. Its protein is CASRRLPSGANVLTF.

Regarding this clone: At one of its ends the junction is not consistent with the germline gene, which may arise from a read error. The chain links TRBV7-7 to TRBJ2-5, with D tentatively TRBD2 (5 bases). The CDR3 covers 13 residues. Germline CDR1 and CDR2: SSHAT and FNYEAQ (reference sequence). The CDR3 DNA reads TGTGCTAGCAGCTTCGGGGTTGCAGAGACCCAGTACTTC. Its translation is CASSFGVAETQYF.

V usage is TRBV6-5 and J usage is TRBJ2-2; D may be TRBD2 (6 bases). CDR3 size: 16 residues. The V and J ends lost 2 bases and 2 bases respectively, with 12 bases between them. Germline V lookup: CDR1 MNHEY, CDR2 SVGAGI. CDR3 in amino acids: CASSYGGNLNTGELFF. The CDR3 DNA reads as TGTGCCAGCAGTTACGGCGGGAATCTTAACACCGGGGAGCTGTTTTTT.

CDR3 residues: CASSQALAKGTDTQYF. Written as DNA, the CDR3 is TGCGCCAGCAGCCAAGCCCTAGCGAAGGGCACAGATACGCAGTATTTT. The chain is built from TRBV4-1 and TRBJ2-3, with a possible D match to TRBD2 (6 bases). CDR3 length equals 16 residues. CDR1 MGHRA and CDR2 YSYEKL come from the germline V gene. The ends were cut back, 1 base at V and 1 base at J, with 12 bases in the middle.

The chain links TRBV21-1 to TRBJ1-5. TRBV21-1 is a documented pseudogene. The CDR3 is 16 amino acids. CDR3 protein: CASLSRGGSGNQPQHF. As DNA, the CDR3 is TGTGCCAGCCTCAGTCGGGGAGGGTCAGGCAATCAGCCCCAGCATTTT.

In DNA form, the CDR3 reads TGTGCCAGCAGTCCTGGACAGGGGGCGGTGTATAATTCACCCCTCCACTTT. Translated, it gives CASSPGQGAVYNSPLHF. The J gene is TRBJ1-6, the V gene TRBV28; 11 bases line up with TRBD1. Trimming removed 5 bases from V and 4 bases from J; junction bases left unmatched: 7. This CDR3 comprises 17 residues. Germline V gene sequence: CDR1 MDHEN, CDR2 SYDVKM.

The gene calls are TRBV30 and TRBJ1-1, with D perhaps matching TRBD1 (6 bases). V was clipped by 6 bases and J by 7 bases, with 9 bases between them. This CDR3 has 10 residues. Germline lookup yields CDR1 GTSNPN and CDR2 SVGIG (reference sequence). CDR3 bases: TGTGCCTGCGGACAGTATGAAGCTTTCTTT. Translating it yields CACGQYEAFF. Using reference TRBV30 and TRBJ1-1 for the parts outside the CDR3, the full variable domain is SQTIHQWPATLVQPVGSPLSLECTVEGTSNPNLYWYRQAAGRGLQLLFYSVGIGQISSEVPQNLSASRPQDRQFILSSKKLLLSDSGFYLCACGQYEAFFGQGTRLTVV.

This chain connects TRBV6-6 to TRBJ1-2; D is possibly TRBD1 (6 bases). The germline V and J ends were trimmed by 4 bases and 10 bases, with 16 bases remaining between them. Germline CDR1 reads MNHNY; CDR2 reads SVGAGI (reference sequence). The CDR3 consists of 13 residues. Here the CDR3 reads CASSLGGLGDYTF. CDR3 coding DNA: TGTGCCAGCAGTTTAGGGGGTCTAGGGGACTACACCTTC.

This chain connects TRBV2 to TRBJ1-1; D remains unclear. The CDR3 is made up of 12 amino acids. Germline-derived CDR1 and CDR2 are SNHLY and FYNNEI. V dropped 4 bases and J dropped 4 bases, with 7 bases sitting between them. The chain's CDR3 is CASSVPGTEAFF. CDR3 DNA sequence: TGTGCCAGCAGTGTTCCGGGCACTGAAGCTTTCTTT.